This entry lists 18 T cell receptor beta chains sequenced from one sample in a study of blood T cell repertoires in COVID-19. Assay: immunoSEQ multiplex PCR; the TCRdb copy retains only in-frame clones and omits some. Altogether roughly 160,000 clones are present, approximately 84% being singletons, with the ten largest covering 10% to 15%. Material: PBMCs or T cells enriched from blood (not recorded which). The origin of the receptors is a man between 45 and 60 years old who had recovered from COVID-19.

This rearrangement joins TRBV5-8 to TRBJ2-5; 7 nucleotides align to TRBD2. The V gene end was trimmed by 4 bases and the J gene end by 3 bases; junction bases not matched to a gene: 12. Germline loops: CDR1 SGHTS, CDR2 YDEGEE. The CDR3 covers 16 residues. The CDR3 loop is CASSDGEGLGEETQYF. In nucleotides, the CDR3 is TGTGCCAGCAGCGACGGGGAGGGCTTGGGGGAAGAGACCCAGTACTTC.

The rearrangement links TRBV5-4 to TRBJ2-1; 9 bases align to TRBD1. This CDR3 spans 16 amino acids. V dropped 0 bases and J dropped 6; count of bases not matched to a gene: 7. In germline, CDR1 is SGHNT, CDR2 YYREEE (reference sequence). The CDR3 coding sequence is TGTGCCAGCAGCTTGGCGGGACAGGGAACGTTCAATGAGCAGTTCTTC. It yields the protein CASSLAGQGTFNEQFF. The full variable domain, with the rest looked up from reference TRBV5-4 and TRBJ2-1, is ETGVTQSPTHLIKTRGQQVTLRCSSQSGHNTVSWYQQALGQGPQFIFQYYREEENGRGNFPPRFSGLQFPNYSSELNVNALELDDSALYLCASSLAGQGTFNEQFFGPGTRLTVL.

The chain recombines TRBV14 with TRBJ2-2; D is undetermined. The CDR3 contains 13 residues. In germline, CDR1 is SGHDN, CDR2 FVKESK. V was trimmed by 4 bases and J by 6 bases, leaving 9 bases between them. The CDR3 sequence: CASSPMVPGELFF. DNA of the CDR3: TGTGCCAGCAGCCCTATGGTCCCCGGGGAGCTGTTTTTT.

The rearrangement joins TRBV5-1 to TRBJ2-6, with 8 bases aligning to TRBD1. The CDR3 has 16 residues. Germline V gene data show CDR1 as SGHRS and CDR2 as YFSETQ. V shed 4 bases, J shed 1 base, and the junction held 4 bases outside the gene matches. The CDR3 coding sequence is TGCGCCAGCAGCAAGACAGGGGATTCTGGGGCCAACGTCCTGACTTTC. Residues: CASSKTGDSGANVLTF.

This chain joins TRBV18 and TRBJ2-3, with 10 bases identical to TRBD1. The ends lost 5 bases at V and 2 bases at J; junction bases unmatched: 4. Germline V gene data show CDR1 as KGHSH and CDR2 as LQKENI. This CDR3 region has 15 residues. The CDR3 protein is CASSTRQGATDTQYF. Written as DNA, the CDR3 is TGTGCCAGCTCAACACGACAGGGGGCCACAGATACGCAGTATTTT.

This rearrangement joins TRBV5-1 to TRBJ2-7; 7 bases are shared with TRBD1. Looked up from germline, CDR1 is SGHRS and CDR2 is YFSETQ. V was pared by 6 bases and J by 0 bases, with 6 bases of the junction left unmatched. The CDR3 consists of 14 residues. The DNA for the CDR3 is TGCGCCAGCACCTCGACAGGGTTCTCCTACGAGCAGTACTTC. Protein product: CASTSTGFSYEQYF. The whole variable domain, filled in from reference TRBV5-1 and TRBJ2-7, reads KAGVTQTPRYLIKTRGQQVTLSCSPISGHRSVSWYQQTPGQGLQFLFEYFSETQRNKGNFPGRFSGRQFSNSRSEMNVSTLELGDSALYLCASTSTGFSYEQYFGPGTRLTVT.

CDR3 DNA sequence: TGTGCCAGCAGCCAGGACAAGGGTCGCGAAAAACTGTTTTTT. It specifies CASSQDKGREKLFF. The chain uses TRBV11-2 and TRBJ1-4; TRBD1 might be the D (5 bases). Germline V gene data show CDR1 as SGHAT and CDR2 as FQNNGV. V lost 5 bases, J lost 8 bases, and 15 bases lay in between. CDR3 length equals 14 residues.

V gene TRBV7-9 combines with J gene TRBJ2-7; TRBD1 matches 7 bases. Unmatched junction bases numbered 3, after V lost 5 bases and J lost 2 bases. This CDR3 contains 13 residues. The germline gives CDR1 SEHNR, CDR2 FQNEAQ (reference sequence). The CDR3 DNA reads as TGTGCCAGCAGCACGACAGGGCCCTACGAGCAGTACTTC. This sequence encodes CASSTTGPYEQYF.

The rearrangement links TRBV3-1 (or the pseudogene TRBV3-2) to TRBJ1-2; possibly TRBD1 for D (5 bases). Germline loops: CDR1 LGHDT, CDR2 YNNKEL (reference sequence). The V and J ends lost 8 bases and 10 bases respectively, with 11 bases between them. The CDR3 is 10 amino acids. CDR3 residues: CASGTEVYTF. Here the CDR3 DNA reads TGTGCCAGCGGGACTGAAGTCTACACCTTC.

V and J are TRBV24-1 and TRBJ1-3; no firm D call. The V end lost 5 bases, the J end lost 0 bases, and 19 bases lay between the germline ends. The CDR3 has 18 amino acids. CDR1 is KGHDR, CDR2 SFDVKD, per germline. The CDR3 DNA follows: TGTGCCACCAGTGTCCCTTGTTACAGTGCCTCCTCTGGAAACACCATATATTTT. This codes for CATSVPCYSASSGNTIYF.

The chain is built from TRBV6-2 or TRBV6-3 and TRBJ2-2, with D possibly TRBD1 on 6 matching bases. The CDR3 length is 15 residues. From germline, CDR1 is MNHEY and CDR2 SVGEGT. With 5 bases removed from V and 1 base from J, the gap between germline ends came to 11 bases. CDR3 bases: TGTGCCAGCAGTCCCCCGGGACAGAACACCGGGGAGCTGTTTTTT. Amino acids: CASSPPGQNTGELFF.

This clone was recorded once. The V gene is TRBV6-4, the J gene TRBJ2-1; no definite D call. The CDR3 totals 16 residues. Germline loops: CDR1 MRHNA, CDR2 SNTAGT. V dropped 4 bases and J dropped 0 bases, with 13 bases sitting between them. The DNA for the CDR3 is TGTGCCAGCAGTGCGGCCCGAGCGAGCTCCTACAATGAGCAGTTCTTC. Its translation: CASSAARASSYNEQFF.

This clone was counted only a few times. Other DNA sequences in this specimen translate into the identical CDR3. V and J are TRBV4-2 and TRBJ1-1, with D possibly matching TRBD1 (6 bases). The CDR3 has 15 residues. V was cut by 1 base and J by 0 bases, with 9 bases left in between. Per germline, CDR1 LGHNA and CDR2 YNFKEQ. The CDR3 coding sequence is TGTGCCAGCAGCCAAGCCACAGGGCTGAACACTGAAGCTTTCTTT. Translation: CASSQATGLNTEAFF.

The chain employs TRBV30 and TRBJ1-6; no definite D call. The CDR3 has 16 residues. The ends were cut back, 0 bases at V and 0 bases at J, with 9 bases in the middle. The germline gives CDR1 GTSNPN, CDR2 SVGIG (reference sequence). Here the CDR3 reads CAWSVGTGSYNSPLHF. The CDR3 DNA is TGTGCCTGGAGTGTGGGCACTGGCTCCTATAATTCACCCCTCCACTTT.

The chain links TRBV7-9 to TRBJ1-2; possible D gene TRBD1, 5 bases. The ends were cut back, 2 bases at V and 4 bases at J, with 11 bases in the middle. Germline V CDR1 and CDR2: SEHNR, FQNEAQ (reference sequence). The CDR3 extends over 14 amino acids. The CDR3, as DNA: TGTGCCAGCAGCTTACCGGACAATAGCTATGGCTACACCTTC. It yields the protein CASSLPDNSYGYTF.

This clone occurred many times. This chain uses TRBV7-6 with TRBJ1-6; D ambiguous. The CDR3 runs 15 residues. Trimming stripped 5 bases from V and 12 bases from J, with 20 bases between. Germline CDR1 is SGHVS and CDR2 is FNYEAQ. The CDR3 sequence is CASSASTGPRGPLHF. The CDR3 DNA reads TGTGCCAGCAGCGCCTCGACGGGCCCTCGGGGACCCCTCCACTTT. The full variable domain, with the rest looked up from reference TRBV7-6 and TRBJ1-6, is GAGVSQSPRYKVTKRGQDVALRCDPISGHVSLYWYRQALGQGPEFLTYFNYEAQQDKSGLPNDRFSAERPEGSISTLTIQRTEQRDSAMYRCASSASTGPRGPLHFGNGTRLTVT.

V gene TRBV9 combines with J gene TRBJ1-3; D is possibly TRBD1 (6 bases). Germline V gene lookup returns CDR1 SGDLS and CDR2 YYNGEE. The CDR3 runs 15 residues. V lost 4 bases and J 4 bases, leaving 15 bases between the germline ends. The CDR3 is CASSNTRGSGNTIYF. CDR3 bases: TGTGCCAGCAGCAACACCAGGGGAAGCGGAAACACCATATATTTT.

The gene calls are TRBV7-3 and TRBJ2-1; D may be TRBD1 (5 bases). Looked up from germline, CDR1 is SGHTA and CDR2 is FQGTGA. This CDR3 is 15 amino acids long. Deletions cut 5 bases from V and 0 bases from J, with 11 bases between. CDR3 DNA sequence: TGTGCCAGCAGCCTCCAGGGCTTCTCCTACAATGAGCAGTTCTTC. This encodes CASSLQGFSYNEQFF.